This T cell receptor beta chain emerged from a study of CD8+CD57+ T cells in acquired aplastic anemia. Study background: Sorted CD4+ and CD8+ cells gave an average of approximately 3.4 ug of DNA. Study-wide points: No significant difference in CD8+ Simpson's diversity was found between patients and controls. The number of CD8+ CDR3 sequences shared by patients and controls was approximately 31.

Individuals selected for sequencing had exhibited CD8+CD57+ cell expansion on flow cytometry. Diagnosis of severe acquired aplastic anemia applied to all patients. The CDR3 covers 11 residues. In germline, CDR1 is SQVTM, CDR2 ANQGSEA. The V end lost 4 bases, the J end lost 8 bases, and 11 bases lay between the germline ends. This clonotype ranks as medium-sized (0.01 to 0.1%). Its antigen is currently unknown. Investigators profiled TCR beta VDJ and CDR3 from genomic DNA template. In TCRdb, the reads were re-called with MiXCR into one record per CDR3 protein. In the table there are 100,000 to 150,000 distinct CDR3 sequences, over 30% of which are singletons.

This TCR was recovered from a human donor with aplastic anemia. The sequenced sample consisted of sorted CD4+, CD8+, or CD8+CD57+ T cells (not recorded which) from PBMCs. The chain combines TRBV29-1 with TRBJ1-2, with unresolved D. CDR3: CSVGDARGYTF. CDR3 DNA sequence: TGCAGCGTTGGCGACGCGAGGGGCTACACCTTC.